The T cell receptor beta chain described here comes from a study of PD-1 blockade in classical Hodgkin lymphoma. Using immunoSEQ multiplex PCR, the repertoire was profiled, and TCRdb retains in-frame clones only, with some absent. The data contain more than 14,000 clones, approximately 60% of them singletons. All patients relapsed after autologous stem cell transplantation, and brentuximab vedotin exposure varied. Sequenced here: peripheral blood mononuclear cells (PBMCs), sampled at baseline. The sequence derives from a human donor with classical Hodgkin lymphoma.

This CDR3 reads CASGGPGSGEKLFF. The DNA for the CDR3 is TGTGCCAGCGGGGGCCCCGGGTCGGGTGAAAAACTGTTTTTT. The V call is TRBV28, the J call TRBJ1-4; tentatively, D is TRBD1 (6 bases). The length of the CDR3 is 14 residues. The germline CDR1 and CDR2 sequences are MDHEN and SYDVKM. Between the trimmed V and J ends, which lost 8 bases and 7 bases, there was a span of 17 bases.